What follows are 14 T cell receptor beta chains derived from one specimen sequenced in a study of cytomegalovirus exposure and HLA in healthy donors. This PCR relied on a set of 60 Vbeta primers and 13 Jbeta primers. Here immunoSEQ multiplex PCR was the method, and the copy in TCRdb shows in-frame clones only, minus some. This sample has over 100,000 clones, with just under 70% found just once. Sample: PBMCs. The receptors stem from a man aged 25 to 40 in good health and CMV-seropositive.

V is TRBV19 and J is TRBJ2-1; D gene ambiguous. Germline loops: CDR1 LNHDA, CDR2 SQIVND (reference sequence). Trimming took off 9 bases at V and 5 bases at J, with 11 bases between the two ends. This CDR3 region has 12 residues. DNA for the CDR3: TGTGCCAGAAGTGAGAGTAACAATGAGCAGTTCTTC. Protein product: CARSESNNEQFF.

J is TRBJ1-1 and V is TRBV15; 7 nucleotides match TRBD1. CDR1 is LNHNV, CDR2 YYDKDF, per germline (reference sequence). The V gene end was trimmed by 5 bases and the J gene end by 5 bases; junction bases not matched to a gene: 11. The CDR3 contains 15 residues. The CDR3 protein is CATSRWRTGTTEAFF. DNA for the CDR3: TGTGCCACCAGCCGTTGGAGGACAGGCACAACTGAAGCTTTCTTT.

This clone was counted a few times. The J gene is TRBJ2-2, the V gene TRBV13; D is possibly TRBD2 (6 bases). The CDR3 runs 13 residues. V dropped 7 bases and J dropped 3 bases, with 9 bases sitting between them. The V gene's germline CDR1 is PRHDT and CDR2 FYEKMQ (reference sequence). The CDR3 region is CASTTGDTGELFF. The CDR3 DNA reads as TGTGCCAGCACGACGGGGGACACCGGGGAGCTGTTTTTT.

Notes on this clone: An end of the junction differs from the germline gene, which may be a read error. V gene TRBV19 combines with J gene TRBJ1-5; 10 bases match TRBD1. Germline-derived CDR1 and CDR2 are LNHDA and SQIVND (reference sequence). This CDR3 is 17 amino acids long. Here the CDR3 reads CAGSSRDRGSSNQPQHF. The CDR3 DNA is TGTGCCGGTAGTTCCCGGGACAGGGGATCCAGCAATCAGCCCCAGCATTTT.

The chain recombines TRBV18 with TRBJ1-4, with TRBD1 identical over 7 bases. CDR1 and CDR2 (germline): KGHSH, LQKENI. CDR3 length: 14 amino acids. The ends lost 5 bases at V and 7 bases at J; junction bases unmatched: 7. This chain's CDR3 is CASSTDRALEKLFF. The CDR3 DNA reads TGTGCCAGCTCAACCGACAGGGCCCTTGAAAAACTGTTTTTT.

CDR3 amino acids: CASSSTPDSGSSYERYV. The CDR3, as DNA: TGTGCCAGCAGCTCAACGCCTGATAGCGGGAGCAGCTACGAGCGGTACGTC. The genes are TRBV11-1 and TRBJ2-7; 9 nucleotides match TRBD2. The germline V gene encodes CDR1 SGHAT and CDR2 FQDESV (reference sequence). The length of the CDR3 is 17 residues.

CDR3 in amino acids: CASSLLSAGGGYTF. The CDR3 coding sequence is TGTGCCAGCAGCTTATTGTCTGCGGGTGGTGGCTACACCTTC. The V and J genes are TRBV7-9 and TRBJ1-2, with D hard to call. The CDR3 totals 14 residues. Trimming shortened V by 2 bases and J by 7 bases, and 14 bases separated the two germline ends. Germline V gene lookup returns CDR1 SEHNR and CDR2 FQNEAQ (reference sequence). The variable domain in full, with the rest retrieved from reference TRBV7-9 and TRBJ1-2, is DTGVSQNPRHKITKRGQNVTFRCDPISEHNRLYWYRQTLGQGPEFLTYFQNEAQLEKSRLLSDRFSAERPKGSFSTLEIQRTEQGDSAMYLCASSLLSAGGGYTFGSGTRLTVV.

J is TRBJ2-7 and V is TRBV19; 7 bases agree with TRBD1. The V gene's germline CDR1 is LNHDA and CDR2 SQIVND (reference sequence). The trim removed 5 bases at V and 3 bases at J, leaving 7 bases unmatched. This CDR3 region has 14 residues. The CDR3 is CASSPRTGGYEQYF. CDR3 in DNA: TGTGCCAGTAGTCCACGGACAGGAGGCTACGAGCAGTACTTC.

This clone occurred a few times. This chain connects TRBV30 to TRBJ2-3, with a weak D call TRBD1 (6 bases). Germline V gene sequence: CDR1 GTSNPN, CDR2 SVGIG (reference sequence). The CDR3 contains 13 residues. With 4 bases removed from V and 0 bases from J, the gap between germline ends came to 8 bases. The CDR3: CAWTGASTDTQYF. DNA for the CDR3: TGTGCCTGGACAGGGGCCAGCACAGATACGCAGTATTTT.

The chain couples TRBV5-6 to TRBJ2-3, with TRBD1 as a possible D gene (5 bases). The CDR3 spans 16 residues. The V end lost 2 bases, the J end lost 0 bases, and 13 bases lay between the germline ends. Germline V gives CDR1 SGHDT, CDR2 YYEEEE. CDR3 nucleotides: TGTGCCAGCAGCTTTATCACGACAGCTAGCACAGATACGCAGTATTTT. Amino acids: CASSFITTASTDTQYF.

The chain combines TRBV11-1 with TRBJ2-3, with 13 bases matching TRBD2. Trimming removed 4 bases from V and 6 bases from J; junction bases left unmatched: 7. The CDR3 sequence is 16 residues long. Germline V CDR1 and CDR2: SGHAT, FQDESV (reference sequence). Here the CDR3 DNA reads TGTGCCAGCAGCTCCCGACTAGCGGGAGGTCGTGATACGCAGTATTTT. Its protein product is CASSSRLAGGRDTQYF.

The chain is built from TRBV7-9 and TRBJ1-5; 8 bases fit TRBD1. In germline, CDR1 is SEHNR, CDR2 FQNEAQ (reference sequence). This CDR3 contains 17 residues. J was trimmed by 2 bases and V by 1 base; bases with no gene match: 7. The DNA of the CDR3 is TGTGCCAGCAGCTTAGTAACCGGACAGGGTGGCAATCAGCCCCAGCATTTT. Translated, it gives CASSLVTGQGGNQPQHF.

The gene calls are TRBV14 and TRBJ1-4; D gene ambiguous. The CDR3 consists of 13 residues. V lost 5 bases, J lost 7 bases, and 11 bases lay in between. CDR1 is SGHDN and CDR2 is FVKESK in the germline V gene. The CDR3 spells CASSFTSREKLFF. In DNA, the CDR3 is TGTGCCAGCAGCTTTACTTCCCGTGAAAAACTGTTTTTT.

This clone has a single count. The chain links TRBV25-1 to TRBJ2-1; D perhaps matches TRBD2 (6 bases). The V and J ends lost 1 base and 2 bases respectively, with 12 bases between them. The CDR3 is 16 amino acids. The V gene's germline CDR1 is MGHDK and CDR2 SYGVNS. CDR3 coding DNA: TGTGCCAGCAGTGAATCCCTAGCGCGGGCCTACAATGAGCAGTTCTTC. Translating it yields CASSESLARAYNEQFF.